This T cell receptor (beta chain) is from a study of blood T cell repertoires in COVID-19. This clone has just a few counts. CDR1 is SQVTM and CDR2 is ANQGSEA in the germline V gene. V lost 4 bases, J lost 6 bases, and 2 bases stayed unmatched. The CDR3 consists of 12 residues. Per the original methods: From reference gene primer amplification, estimates of nucleated cell counts were derived. Produced via immunoSEQ multiplex PCR; TCRdb's table is partial and in-frame only. V and J calls and clone size come straight from that table; D and trimming were deduced from the DNA. The profile shows 200,000 to 300,000 clones, roughly 91% of them singletons. Each recovered donor of Cohort 3 presented with two negative PCRs, clearance, or symptom resolution.

Material for sequencing was PBMCs or T cells enriched from blood (not recorded which). The origin of this receptor is a man in his forties who had recovered from COVID-19. The V gene is TRBV29-1, the J gene TRBJ1-2; 10 bases align to TRBD1. DNA of the CDR3: TGCAGCGTTGCCGGGACAGGGGATGGCTACACCTTC. Protein sequence: CSVAGTGDGYTF.